These 2 T cell receptor beta chains share one sample of origin, sequenced in a study of T cell repertoires in cytomegalovirus infection. TCRdb re-derived calls from the reads in MiXCR, one entry per CDR3 protein. The table records roughly 150,000 distinct CDR3 sequences, over 30% of them present only once. For these receptors, no antigen is known. The material was CD8+ T cells from cultured PBMCs, obtained from culture after CMV antigen stimulation. These receptors came from a human donor in good health (CMV status not recorded). Some clones in this sample may be carry-over from other donors' samples.

The V gene is TRBV29-1, the J gene TRBJ1-1; D uncertain. Germline V CDR1 and CDR2: SQVTM, ANQGSEA. V lost 0 bases and J 0 bases, leaving 8 bases between the germline ends. The length of the CDR3 is 14 residues. This chain's CDR3 is CSVEDHTMNTEAFF. CDR3 nucleotides: TGCAGCGTTGAAGATCACACCATGAACACTGAAGCTTTCTTT.

The gene calls are TRBV12-3 or TRBV12-4 and TRBJ2-7, with D possibly being TRBD2 (6 bases). Trimming took off 3 bases at V and 1 base at J, with 13 bases between the two ends. The length of the CDR3 is 15 residues. The CDR3 spells CASSFGLADSYEQYF. Written as DNA, the CDR3 is TGTGCCAGCAGTTTTGGGTTAGCGGATTCCTACGAGCAGTACTTC.